This T cell receptor beta chain was captured in a study of beta chain features in type 1 diabetes (dated by TCRdb to 2016 to 2019). With regard to the full study: Patients and healthy donors did not differ in mean age, gender distribution, total cell number or subset yield. Across all samples, about 110 million sorted cells were examined, and cell number per subset correlated strongly with RNA yield. The study compared TCRB repertoires of sorted circulating CD4+ T cell subsets between recently diagnosed type 1 diabetes patients and matched healthy donors. Regulatory and stem cell-like memory subsets were obtained from only 8 patients and roughly eight healthy donors, while naive and central memory subsets were obtained from all 28 donors. Points the paper makes about the study in general: Type 1 diabetes patients showed a moderate but significant shortening of TCRB CDR3 length in all four CD4+ subsets. Shorter templates might have been favored by PCR, but patient and control samples were amplified and corrected together, so both groups would have been affected equally by any skew. Because the HLA sub-analyses included only small numbers of individuals, any influence of HLA type on TCRB rearrangement was left unresolved. Because cDNA was sequenced instead of genomic DNA, activated cells with high expression could be over-represented, although the groups did not differ in activation or CD3 levels. Naive, central memory and regulatory TCRB repertoires appeared to be more similar among patients than among healthy donors. At VDJ recombination sites, type 1 diabetes patients had fewer insertions and more deleted nucleotides, which implies abnormalities in thymic rearrangement.

A single peripheral blood draw of about 120 mL on average was collected from each donor into heparinised tubes. A BD FACSAria II was used to sort naive, central memory, regulatory and stem cell-like memory CD4+ T cells with a panel that included CD45RO, CCR7, CD25, CD127, CD95 and CD27. Every sorted population had a purity above 95%. PBMCs were isolated immediately by Lymphoprep density gradient centrifugation and stained directly without culture. To minimize batch effects, samples were stained and sorted in pairs, one healthy donor with one patient per experiment. The CDR3 covers 17 residues, taking in both the cysteine and the phenylalanine. Only the CDR3 portion is preserved as DNA: 51 bases, with reading frame beginning at the first base. V and J are trimmed by 9 bases and 5 bases, and the gene matches miss 10 bases of the junction. From a lookup of the germline V gene, CDR1 and CDR2 are MDHEN and SYDVKM.

Notes on this clone: The specificity of this receptor is unknown. No qualities accompany the bases; no much larger clone lies one base away.

The entire isolated RNA was reverse transcribed using the High Capacity cDNA Reverse Transcription Kit, and thus expressed TCRB transcripts were sequenced. Deep immunoSEQ sequencing was applied to naive, central memory and regulatory T cell samples, giving an average of roughly 3.5 million total reads per sample. Sorted cells were lysed in RLT buffer, and RNA was extracted using DNase-treated RNeasy Micro or Mini kits according to cell number. Each cell subset was processed separately to prevent cross-contamination, with patient and healthy donor samples processed together. The immunoSEQ multiplex PCR was used to amplify TCRB sequences from cDNA, generating 87-bp fragments that spanned the CDR3 region. The amplicons were sequenced using the Illumina HiSeq platform. The study's processing was this. Synthetic template baselines were used to correct PCR bias computationally, reads within Hamming distance 2 were collapsed together, and singletons that could not be merged were discarded. Reads were aligned to IMGT to assign V, D and J genes, CDR3 length, and insertions or deletions at six rearrangement sites. Within each subset, clonotype counts were normalized to the number of sorted cells before true diversity and Gini coefficients were calculated with the tcR R package. The overlap coefficient, calculated on TCRB nucleotide sequences, was used to quantify repertoire sharing. Drawn from immuneACCESS, this table holds only the in-frame rearrangements with V and J called that TCRdb kept. Clones are partly lost; checked studies trace under half to an unresolved V gene and leave the rest unexplained. Clonal size and the V and J genes are those of that table, whereas D and trimming came from the DNA. The sample profile shows a few hundred thousand clones; 25% to 30% of them were found once. The ten largest clones represent under 5% of the sample.

The sequence came from a man younger than 40 in good health. Sequenced material: central memory CD4+ T cells from blood. The chain uses TRBV28 and TRBJ2-1; 16 central bases correspond to TRBD2. The DNA sequence is given as TGTGCCAGTCAGGGACTAGCGGGAGGGCCCGGGGACAATGAGCAGTTCTTC. Translated, it reads CASQGLAGGPGDNEQFF.